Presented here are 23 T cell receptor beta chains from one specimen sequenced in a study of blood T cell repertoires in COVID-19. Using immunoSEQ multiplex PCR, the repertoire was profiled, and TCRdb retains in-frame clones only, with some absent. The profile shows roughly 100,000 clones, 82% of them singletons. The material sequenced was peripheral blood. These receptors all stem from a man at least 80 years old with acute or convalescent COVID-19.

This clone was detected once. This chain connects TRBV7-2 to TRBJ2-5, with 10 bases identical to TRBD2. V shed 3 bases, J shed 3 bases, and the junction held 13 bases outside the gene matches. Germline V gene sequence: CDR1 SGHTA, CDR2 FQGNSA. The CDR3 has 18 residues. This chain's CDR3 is CASSFWLAGAPQEETQYF. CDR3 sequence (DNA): TGTGCCAGCAGCTTTTGGCTAGCGGGGGCTCCACAAGAAGAGACCCAGTACTTC.

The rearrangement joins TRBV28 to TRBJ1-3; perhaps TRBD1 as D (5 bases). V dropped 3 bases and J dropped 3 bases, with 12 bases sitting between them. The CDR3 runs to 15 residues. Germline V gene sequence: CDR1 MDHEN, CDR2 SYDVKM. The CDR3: CASSLGGIGGNTIYF. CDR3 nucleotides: TGTGCCAGCAGTTTGGGGGGAATTGGTGGAAACACCATATATTTT.

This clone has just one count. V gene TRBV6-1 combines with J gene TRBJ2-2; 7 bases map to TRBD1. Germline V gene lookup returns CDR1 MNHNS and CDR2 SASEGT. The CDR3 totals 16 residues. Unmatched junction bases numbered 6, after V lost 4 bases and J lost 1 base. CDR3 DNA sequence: TGTGCCAGCAGTGGGCTGACAGGGAGGAACACCGGGGAGCTGTTTTTT. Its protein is CASSGLTGRNTGELFF.

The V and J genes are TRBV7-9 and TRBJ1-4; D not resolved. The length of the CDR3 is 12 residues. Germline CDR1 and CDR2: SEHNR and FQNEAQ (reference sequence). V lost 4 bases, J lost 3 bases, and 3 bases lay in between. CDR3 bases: TGTGCCAGCAGCTCGTCTAATGAAAAACTGTTTTTT. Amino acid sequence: CASSSSNEKLFF. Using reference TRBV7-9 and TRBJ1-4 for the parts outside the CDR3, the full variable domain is DTGVSQNPRHKITKRGQNVTFRCDPISEHNRLYWYRQTLGQGPEFLTYFQNEAQLEKSRLLSDRFSAERPKGSFSTLEIQRTEQGDSAMYLCASSSSNEKLFFGSGTQLSVL.

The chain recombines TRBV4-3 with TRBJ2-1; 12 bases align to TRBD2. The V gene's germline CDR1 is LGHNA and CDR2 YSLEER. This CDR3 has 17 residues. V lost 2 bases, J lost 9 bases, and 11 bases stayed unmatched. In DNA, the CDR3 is TGCGCCAGCAGCCAACCCGGGGCTAGCGGGAGGGAGGGTGAGCAGTTCTTC. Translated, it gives CASSQPGASGREGEQFF.

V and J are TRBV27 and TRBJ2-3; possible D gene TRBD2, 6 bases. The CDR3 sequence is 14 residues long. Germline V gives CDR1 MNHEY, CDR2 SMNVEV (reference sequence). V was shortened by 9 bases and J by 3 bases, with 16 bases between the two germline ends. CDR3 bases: TGTGCCAGTGCCCGGGGGAGGCAGACAGATACGCAGTATTTT. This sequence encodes CASARGRQTDTQYF.

Written as DNA, the CDR3 is TGTGCCAGCAGCTTAGGAGGGATTAATCAGCCCCAGCATTTT. It yields the protein CASSLGGINQPQHF. The V call is TRBV7-9, the J call TRBJ1-5; D is ambiguous. V lost 1 base to trimming and J lost 4 bases, with 8 bases between them. Germline loops: CDR1 SEHNR, CDR2 FQNEAQ (reference sequence). There are 14 residues in the CDR3.

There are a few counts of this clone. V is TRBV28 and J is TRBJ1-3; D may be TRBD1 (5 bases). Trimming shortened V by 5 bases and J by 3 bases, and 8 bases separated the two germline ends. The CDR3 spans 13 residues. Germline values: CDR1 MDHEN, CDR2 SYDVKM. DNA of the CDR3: TGTGCCAGCAGTCGGGGGGGTGGAAACACCATATATTTT. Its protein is CASSRGGGNTIYF.

The CDR3 loop reads CASSLPGQGKEQYF. As DNA, the CDR3 is TGTGCCAGCAGTTTGCCTGGACAGGGGAAAGAGCAGTACTTC. The chain combines TRBV28 with TRBJ2-7, with 9 bases that match TRBD1. Germline trimming cut 3 bases from V and 7 bases from J; bases unmatched to any gene: 7. This CDR3 is 14 amino acids long. Germline-derived CDR1 and CDR2 are MDHEN and SYDVKM.

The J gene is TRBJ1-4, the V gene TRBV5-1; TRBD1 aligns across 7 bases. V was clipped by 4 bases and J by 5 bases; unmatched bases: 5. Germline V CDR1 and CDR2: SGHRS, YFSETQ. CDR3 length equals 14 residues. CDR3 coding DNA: TGCGCCAGCAGCCCGGAGACAGGGAATGAAAAACTGTTTTTT. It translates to CASSPETGNEKLFF.

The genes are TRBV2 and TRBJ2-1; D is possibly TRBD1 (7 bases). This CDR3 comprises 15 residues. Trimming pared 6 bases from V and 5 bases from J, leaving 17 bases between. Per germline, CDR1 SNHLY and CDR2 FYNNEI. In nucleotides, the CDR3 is TGTGCCAGCAGGAGAGGAGGGGGCATACACAATGAGCAGTTCTTC. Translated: CASRRGGGIHNEQFF.

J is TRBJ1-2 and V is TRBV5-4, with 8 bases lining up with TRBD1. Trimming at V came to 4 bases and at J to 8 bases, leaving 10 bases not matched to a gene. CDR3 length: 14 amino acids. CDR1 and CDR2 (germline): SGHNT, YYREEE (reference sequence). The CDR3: CASSPPTGEEGYTF. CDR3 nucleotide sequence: TGTGCCAGCAGCCCCCCGACAGGGGAAGAGGGCTACACCTTC. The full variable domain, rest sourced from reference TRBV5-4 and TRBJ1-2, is ETGVTQSPTHLIKTRGQQVTLRCSSQSGHNTVSWYQQALGQGPQFIFQYYREEENGRGNFPPRFSGLQFPNYSSELNVNALELDDSALYLCASSPPTGEEGYTFGSGTRLTVV.

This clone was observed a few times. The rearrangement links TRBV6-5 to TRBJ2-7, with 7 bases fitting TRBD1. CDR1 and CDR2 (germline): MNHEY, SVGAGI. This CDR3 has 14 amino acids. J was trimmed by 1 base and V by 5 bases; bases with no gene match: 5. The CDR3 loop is CASSTGDRSYEQYF. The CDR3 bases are TGTGCCAGCAGTACAGGGGACCGGTCCTACGAGCAGTACTTC.

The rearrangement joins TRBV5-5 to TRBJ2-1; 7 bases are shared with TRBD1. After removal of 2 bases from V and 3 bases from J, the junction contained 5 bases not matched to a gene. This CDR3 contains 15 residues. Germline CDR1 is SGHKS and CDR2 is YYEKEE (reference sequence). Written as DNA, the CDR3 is TGTGCCAGCAGCTTCCGGGACAGTCTCTACAATGAGCAGTTCTTC. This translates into CASSFRDSLYNEQFF.

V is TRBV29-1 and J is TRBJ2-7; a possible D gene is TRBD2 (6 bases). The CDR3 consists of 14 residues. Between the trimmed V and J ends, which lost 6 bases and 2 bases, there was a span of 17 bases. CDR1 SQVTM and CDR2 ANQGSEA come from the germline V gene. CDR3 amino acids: CSVKGGTRTYEQYF. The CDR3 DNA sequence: TGCAGCGTCAAAGGCGGGACCCGGACCTACGAGCAGTACTTC.

CDR3 loop: CASSPPEGLAGGNEQFF. CDR3 sequence (DNA): TGTGCCAGCAGCCCCCCTGAGGGACTAGCGGGAGGCAATGAGCAGTTCTTC. The chain carries TRBV3-1 (or the pseudogene TRBV3-2) and TRBJ2-1; 15 bases match TRBD2. Per the germline V gene, CDR1 is LGHDT and CDR2 is YNNKEL (reference sequence). The J segment lost 6 bases and the V segment lost 4 bases, leaving 7 bases of the junction unmatched. The CDR3 is 17 amino acids.

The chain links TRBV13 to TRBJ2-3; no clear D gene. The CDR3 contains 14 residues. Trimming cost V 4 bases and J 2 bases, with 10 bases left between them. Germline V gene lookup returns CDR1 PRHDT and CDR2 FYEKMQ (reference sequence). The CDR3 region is CASSSRAITDTQYF. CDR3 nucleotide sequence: TGTGCCAGCAGCTCCAGAGCGATCACAGATACGCAGTATTTT.

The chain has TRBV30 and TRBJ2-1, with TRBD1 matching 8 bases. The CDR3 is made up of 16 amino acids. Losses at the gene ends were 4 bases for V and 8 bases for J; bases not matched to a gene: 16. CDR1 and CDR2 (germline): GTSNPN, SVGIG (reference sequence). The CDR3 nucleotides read TGTGCCTGGACTCCATTCGCCGGGACAGGTTTTGATGAGCAGTTCTTC. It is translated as CAWTPFAGTGFDEQFF.

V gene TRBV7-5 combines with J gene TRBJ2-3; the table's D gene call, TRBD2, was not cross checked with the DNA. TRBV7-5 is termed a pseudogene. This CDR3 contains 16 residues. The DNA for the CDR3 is TGTGCCAGAAGCGTCGAGCTAGCGGGAGGACGGGATACGCAGTATTTT. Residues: CARSVELAGGRDTQYF.

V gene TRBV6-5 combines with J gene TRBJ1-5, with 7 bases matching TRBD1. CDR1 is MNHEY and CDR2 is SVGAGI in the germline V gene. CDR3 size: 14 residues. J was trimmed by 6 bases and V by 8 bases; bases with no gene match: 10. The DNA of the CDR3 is TGTGCCAGCGCAAATACAGGGGCCGCTCAGCCCCAGCATTTT. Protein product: CASANTGAAQPQHF.

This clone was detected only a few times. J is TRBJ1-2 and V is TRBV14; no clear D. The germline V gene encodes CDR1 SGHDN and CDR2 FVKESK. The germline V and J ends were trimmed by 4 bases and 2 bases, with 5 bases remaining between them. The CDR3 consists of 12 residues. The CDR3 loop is CASSPENYGYTF. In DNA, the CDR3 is TGTGCCAGCAGCCCGGAGAACTATGGCTACACCTTC.

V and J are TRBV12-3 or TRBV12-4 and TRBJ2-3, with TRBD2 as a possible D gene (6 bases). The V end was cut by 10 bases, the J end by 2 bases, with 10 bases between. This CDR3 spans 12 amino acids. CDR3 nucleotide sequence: TGTGCCATACGGGGGTACACAGATACGCAGTATTTT. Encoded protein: CAIRGYTDTQYF.

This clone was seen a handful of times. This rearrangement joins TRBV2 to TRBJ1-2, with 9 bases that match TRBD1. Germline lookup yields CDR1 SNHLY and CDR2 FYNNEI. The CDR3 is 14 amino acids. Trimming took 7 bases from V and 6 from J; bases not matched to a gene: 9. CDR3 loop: CASILARTGDGYTF. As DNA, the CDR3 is TGTGCCAGCATTTTAGCCCGGACAGGGGATGGCTACACCTTC.